What follows are 31 T cell receptor beta chains derived from one specimen sequenced in a study of T cell clonality in common variable immunodeficiency. TCRdb's copy holds only in-frame clones and misses some; the assay was immunoSEQ multiplex PCR. This repertoire lists about 35,000 clones without singletons; 9.5% sits in the top ten. Sequencing was carried out using peripheral blood mononuclear cells. The receptors stem from a person aged 18 to 75 in good health.

This clone appeared many times. Read coverage stops 3 residues before the CDR3 terminus; the germline J gene supplies the remainder. The genes are TRBV5-1 and TRBJ2-1; 8 positions match TRBD2. Trimming removed 8 bases from V and 3 bases from J; junction bases left unmatched: 7. The CDR3 runs to 14 residues. The germline V gene encodes CDR1 SGHRS and CDR2 YFSETQ. The CDR3: CARTLAANYNEQFF. The sequenced part of the CDR3 DNA is TGCGCCAGAACACTAGCGGCCAACTACAATGAG.

This clone was found many times. The read ends 3 residues early relative to the CDR3; the germline J gene fills the gap. This chain connects TRBV24-1 to TRBJ2-2; 9 bases agree with TRBD2. V lost 0 bases and J lost 1; bases outside the gene matches: 2. Germline V gives CDR1 KGHDR, CDR2 SFDVKD. The CDR3 has 17 amino acids. The sequenced part of the CDR3 DNA is TGTGCCACCAGTGATTTGGAGACTAGCGGGAACACCGGGGAG. It yields the protein CATSDLETSGNTGE. The full CDR3 reads CATSDLETSGNTGELFF.

This clone appeared many times. The read comes to an end 3 residues before the CDR3 does, leaving the germline J gene to fill in the end. The genes are TRBV18 and TRBJ2-5; no definite D call. Germline V gene lookup returns CDR1 KGHSH and CDR2 LQKENI. The CDR3 length is 13 residues. Trimming removed 3 bases from V and 1 base from J, with 6 bases in between. The covered CDR3 bases are TGTGCCAGCTCACCTGGGCTCCAAGAGACC. Translating gives CASSPGLQET. The full CDR3 protein is CASSPGLQETQYF.

There are many counts of this clone. The CDR3 is cut off 3 residues early in the read; its end comes from the germline J gene. This chain links TRBV20-1 with TRBJ2-5, with D maybe TRBD2 (6 bases). This CDR3 comprises 13 residues. Germline V gene sequence: CDR1 DFQATT, CDR2 SNEGSKA (reference sequence). V was pared by 1 base and J by 2 bases, with 8 bases between. CDR3 bases read: TGCAGTGCTAGAGGCGGGGTGCAAGAGACC. Protein: CSARGGVQET. The full-length CDR3 reads as CSARGGVQETQYF.

Regarding this clone: The read finishes 3 residues shy of the CDR3 end, and the germline J gene is used to complete it. This sequence joins TRBV7-8 and TRBJ2-7; a possible D gene is TRBD2 (5 bases). Germline V gene lookup returns CDR1 SGHVS and CDR2 FQNEAQ. CDR3 length equals 14 residues. V shed 5 bases and J shed 2 bases, with 13 bases lying between them. Incomplete CDR3 DNA: TGTGCCAGCAGCGCCCAGAGGGCCACCTACGAG. This translates into CASSAQRATYE. The whole CDR3 region reads CASSAQRATYEQYF.

The sequenced part of the CDR3 DNA is TGCAGTGCTCCAGATCTAGCGGGAAACTCCAATGAG. It translates to CSAPDLAGNSNE. The full-length CDR3 reads as CSAPDLAGNSNEQFF. The chain links TRBV20-1 to TRBJ2-1, with TRBD2 matching 9 bases. The DNA ends 3 residues before the CDR3 does, and the rest of the CDR3 is filled in from the germline J gene. CDR1 is DFQATT, CDR2 SNEGSKA, per germline (reference sequence). V shed 5 bases, J shed 6 bases, and the junction held 11 bases outside the gene matches. This CDR3 has 15 amino acids.

By proportion, this clone is medium-sized. The CDR3 end is not reached by the read, which stops 3 residues before it; the germline J gene fills it in. This chain uses TRBV6-2 or TRBV6-3 with TRBJ2-5; tentatively, D is TRBD2 (6 bases). Trimming removed 2 bases at V and 5 bases at J, with 12 bases between. The CDR3 spans 14 residues. The germline V gene encodes CDR1 MNHEY and CDR2 SVGEGT. CDR3 DNA, as far as it was read: TGTGCCAGCAGTTACGGTCTAGCGAGGGAGACC. Translation: CASSYGLARET. The whole CDR3 region reads CASSYGLARETQYF.

The table lists this clone with many counts. The covered CDR3 bases are TGTGCCTGGAGTGTGGGCGCGAGCTCCTACAATGAG. It is translated as CAWSVGASSYNE. The CDR3, in full, reads CAWSVGASSYNEQFF. This chain links TRBV30 with TRBJ2-1; unclear D gene. The read terminates 3 residues before the CDR3 end, so the remaining end is supplied by the germline J gene. The CDR3 totals 15 residues. Trimming cost V 0 bases and J 0 bases, with 9 bases left between them. CDR1 and CDR2 (germline): GTSNPN, SVGIG (reference sequence).

This clone was seen many times. The read halts 3 residues ahead of the CDR3 end, with the missing end drawn from the germline J gene. The rearrangement joins TRBV20-1 to TRBJ2-7; TRBD1 aligns across 9 bases. V lost 4 bases, J lost 5 bases, and 12 bases stayed unmatched. This CDR3 contains 15 residues. Germline assignment: CDR1 DFQATT and CDR2 SNEGSKA (reference sequence). Partial CDR3 DNA: TGCAGTGCTACTTGGACTATGGGACAGGGCCACGAG. The encoded protein is CSATWTMGQGHE. The entire CDR3 protein is CSATWTMGQGHEQYF.

This clone was detected ten times or more. Read coverage stops 3 residues before the CDR3 terminus; the germline J gene supplies the remainder. This sequence joins TRBV20-1 and TRBJ2-3; TRBD2 matches at 10 bases. V dropped 0 bases and J dropped 3; count of bases not matched to a gene: 9. Per the germline V gene, CDR1 is DFQATT and CDR2 is SNEGSKA (reference sequence). The CDR3 is made up of 17 amino acids. This chain's CDR3 is CSARDSPTSGRTDTQYF. The sequenced part of the CDR3 DNA is TGCAGTGCTAGAGATTCTCCGACTAGCGGGCGTACAGATACG.

This clone was found many times. The read is 3 residues too short to cover the CDR3 end, so that end is filled in from the germline J gene. The chain has TRBV19 and TRBJ2-7; TRBD1 is a possible D gene (6 bases). The CDR3 has 15 amino acids. CDR1 is LNHDA, CDR2 SQIVND, per germline (reference sequence). V was shortened by 3 bases and J by 0 bases, with 12 bases between the two germline ends. The DNA read from the CDR3 is TGTGCCAGTAGTATTTCTCGGACAGCCTCCTACGAG. Its protein is CASSISRTASYE. The full CDR3 sequence reads CASSISRTASYEQYF.

The sample holds many counts of this clone. Sequencing ends 3 residues short of the CDR3 end; the germline J gene provides the rest. This rearrangement joins TRBV19 to TRBJ2-1; 8 bases match TRBD2. This CDR3 comprises 15 residues. V shed 10 bases and J 0 bases; nucleotides not matched to a gene: 8. Germline CDR1 and CDR2: LNHDA and SQIVND (reference sequence). CDR3 loop: CATSTSESSYNEQFF. The covered CDR3 bases are TGTGCCACTTCGACTAGCGAAAGCTCCTACAATGAG.

This clone was found many times. The read terminates 3 residues before the CDR3 end, so the remaining end is supplied by the germline J gene. V usage is TRBV7-2 and J usage is TRBJ1-1; tentatively, D is TRBD1 (6 bases). The CDR3 extends over 14 amino acids. CDR1 SGHTA and CDR2 FQGNSA come from the germline V gene. V lost 7 bases, J lost 5 bases, and 17 bases lay in between. CDR3 amino acids: CASTMGAGLTEAFF. The DNA read from the CDR3 is TGTGCCAGCACCATGGGGGCAGGTTTGACTGAA. Full variable domain (outside the CDR3, taken from reference TRBV7-2 and TRBJ1-1): GAGVSQSPSNKVTEKGKDVELRCDPISGHTALYWYRQSLGQGLEFLIYFQGNSAPDKSGLPSDRFSAERTGGSVSTLTIQRTQQEDSAVYLCASTMGAGLTEAFFGQGTRLTVV.

This clone was seen at least ten times. Read coverage stops 3 residues before the CDR3 terminus; the germline J gene supplies the remainder. The chain combines TRBV28 with TRBJ2-7, with D tentatively TRBD1 (5 bases). V lost 10 bases and J lost 3, with 19 bases in between. CDR3 length: 14 residues. From germline, CDR1 is MDHEN and CDR2 SYDVKM. The CDR3 loop is CATLGALARYEQYF. The DNA read from the CDR3 is TGTGCCACCCTTGGGGCGTTGGCCCGCTACGAG.

For this clone: The read ends 3 residues early relative to the CDR3; the germline J gene fills the gap. The chain uses TRBV7-3 and TRBJ1-2; D is undetermined. The germline gives CDR1 SGHTA, CDR2 FQGTGA. This CDR3 spans 17 amino acids. CDR3 bases read: TGTGCCAGCAGCCTCTTCAGGAGAGGTGGAGTAGGCAATGAC. As protein: CASSLFRRGGVGND. The full CDR3 protein is CASSLFRRGGVGNDYTF.

This clone was counted ten times or more. The CDR3 end falls 3 residues outside the read, so it is completed with the germline J gene. V is TRBV4-2 and J is TRBJ2-7; TRBD1 is a possible D gene (5 bases). Germline CDR1 and CDR2: LGHNA and YNFKEQ. V lost 2 bases and J lost 5, with 19 bases in between. The CDR3 length is 16 residues. CDR3 sequence reads: CASSQLFSLSGNEQYF. The part of the CDR3 DNA that was read is TGTGCCAGCAGCCAACTTTTTAGTCTCTCAGGGAACGAG.

There are a few counts of this clone. A much bigger clone sits one base away, suggesting this may be a read error. The read finishes 3 residues shy of the CDR3 end, and the germline J gene is used to complete it. The sample contains more than one DNA sequence encoding this CDR3. V usage is TRBV2 and J usage is TRBJ1-3; 7 nucleotides agree with TRBD1. This CDR3 is 14 amino acids long. Germline CDR1 is SNHLY and CDR2 is FYNNEI. The CDR3 DNA, read in part, is TGTGCCAGCAGTGCCGGGACAGTTGGAAACACA. The encoded protein is CASSAGTVGNT. The full CDR3 sequence reads CASSAGTVGNTIYF.

This clone was seen many times. With the read ending 3 residues before the CDR3 end, the germline J gene is used to fill in that end. V gene TRBV7-3 combines with J gene TRBJ2-1, with 7 bases fitting TRBD2. After removal of 2 bases from V and 9 bases from J, the junction contained 7 bases not matched to a gene. The germline V gene encodes CDR1 SGHTA and CDR2 FQGTGA. The CDR3 is made up of 14 amino acids. The CDR3 sequence is CASSLDGLGGEQFF. CDR3 bases read: TGTGCCAGCAGCTTAGATGGACTAGGAGGTGAG.

This clone has ten or more counts. The CDR3 end falls 3 residues outside the read, so it is completed with the germline J gene. The chain combines TRBV7-3 with TRBJ2-2; D ambiguous. The germline CDR1 and CDR2 sequences are SGHTA and FQGTGA. The V end lost 2 bases, the J end lost 4 bases, and 11 bases lay between the germline ends. The CDR3 consists of 15 residues. CDR3 bases read: TGTGCCAGCAGCTTATCCGGGTTGGGCACCGGGGAG. Translation gives CASSLSGLGTGE. The whole CDR3 reads CASSLSGLGTGELFF.

This clone was counted at least ten times. CDR3: CASRPPSFNEQFF. The covered CDR3 bases are TGTGCCAGCAGGCCGCCTAGCTTCAATGAG. The chain is built from TRBV12-3 or TRBV12-4 and TRBJ2-1; TRBD2 is a possible D gene (5 bases). The CDR3 goes on 3 residues after the read ends, and that part is filled in from the germline J gene. V lost 6 bases, J lost 6 bases, and 12 bases lay in between. This CDR3 region has 13 residues.

This clone was found a few times. The CDR3 loop is CASSLVGGEEETQYF. The CDR3 bases that were read are TGTGCCAGCAGCTTGGTGGGGGGGGAGGAGGAGACC. V gene TRBV7-2 combines with J gene TRBJ2-5; TRBD2 aligns across 7 bases. The read falls 3 residues short of the CDR3 end, and the missing part is taken from the germline J gene. J gave up 5 bases and V 3 bases, and 9 bases lay outside the gene matches. Germline CDR1 is SGHTA and CDR2 is FQGNSA. The CDR3 has 15 amino acids. The full variable domain, completed using reference TRBV7-2 and TRBJ2-5, is GAGVSQSPSNKVTEKGKDVELRCDPISGHTALYWYRQSLGQGLEFLIYFQGNSAPDKSGLPSDRFSAERTGGSVSTLTIQRTQQEDSAVYLCASSLVGGEEETQYFGPGTRLLVL.

This clone appeared many times. The read halts 3 residues ahead of the CDR3 end, with the missing end drawn from the germline J gene. V usage is TRBV7-9 and J usage is TRBJ1-2; a possible D gene is TRBD1 (6 bases). CDR3 size: 14 residues. The germline CDR1 and CDR2 sequences are SEHNR and FQNEAQ (reference sequence). V was cut by 3 bases and J by 7 bases, with 15 bases left in between. The sequenced part of the CDR3 DNA is TGTGCCAGCAGCTTTCGACAGGAGAGAGGTGGC. As protein: CASSFRQERGG. In full, the CDR3 reads CASSFRQERGGYTF.

This clone was seen a handful of times. The read ends 3 residues early relative to the CDR3; the germline J gene fills the gap. The gene calls are TRBV11-2 and TRBJ1-6, with D perhaps matching TRBD1 (5 bases). With 4 bases removed from V and 7 bases from J, the gap between germline ends came to 11 bases. CDR1 is SGHAT and CDR2 is FQNNGV in the germline V gene. The CDR3 is 14 amino acids. The CDR3 sequence is CASSSVGGNSPLHF. CDR3 DNA (partial): TGTGCCAGCAGCTCGGTGGGGGGAAATTCACCC.

This clone was counted ten times or more. CDR3 DNA (partial): TGTGCACGGGATGGGGGGATCACCTACAATGAG. Translation: CARDGGITYNE. The whole CDR3 sequence is CARDGGITYNEQFF. J is TRBJ2-1 and V is TRBV30, with D possibly TRBD2 on 6 matching bases. The observed sequence ends 3 residues before the CDR3 terminus, with the missing tail filled in from the germline J gene. From germline, CDR1 is GTSNPN and CDR2 SVGIG (reference sequence). CDR3 length: 14 residues.

Ten or more counts support this clone. The CDR3 end lies 3 residues beyond the end of the read and is filled in from the germline J gene. V is TRBV5-1 and J is TRBJ2-3; 12 bases are a match to TRBD2. CDR3 length: 17 amino acids. Trimming took 0 bases from V and 3 from J; bases not matched to a gene: 5. CDR1 SGHRS and CDR2 YFSETQ come from the germline V gene. The CDR3 is CASSLAALAGGTDTQYF. CDR3 bases read: TGCGCCAGCAGCTTGGCCGCCCTAGCGGGAGGGACAGATACG.

This clone has ten or more counts. The observed sequence ends 3 residues before the CDR3 terminus, with the missing tail filled in from the germline J gene. This chain links TRBV30 with TRBJ1-2; possible D gene TRBD1, 6 bases. V lost 3 bases and J lost 2, with 10 bases in between. CDR1 is GTSNPN, CDR2 SVGIG, per germline (reference sequence). The CDR3 runs to 13 residues. The CDR3 bases that were read are TGTGCCTGGAGGGGGGGGGCGAACTATGGC. It translates to CAWRGGANYG. The whole CDR3 region reads CAWRGGANYGYTF.

There are many counts of this clone. The read gets to within 3 residues of the CDR3 end, and the germline J gene fills in the rest. The chain carries TRBV19 and TRBJ1-1; D gene ambiguous. CDR1 and CDR2 from the germline V gene are LNHDA and SQIVND (reference sequence). V was pared by 6 bases and J by 3 bases, with 8 bases between. The CDR3 consists of 12 residues. CDR3 sequence reads: CASSRRDTEAFF. CDR3 bases read: TGTGCCAGTAGCAGACGGGACACTGAA.

In this sample, this clone turned up many times. The CDR3 end is not reached by the read, which stops 3 residues before it; the germline J gene fills it in. This chain uses TRBV19 with TRBJ1-4, with D unclear. Per the germline V gene, CDR1 is LNHDA and CDR2 is SQIVND (reference sequence). Trimming removed 7 bases from V and 0 bases from J, with 9 bases in between. This CDR3 contains 14 residues. The sequenced part of the CDR3 DNA is TGTGCCAGTACCTACAGTGCAACTAATGAAAAA. The encoded protein is CASTYSATNEK. The whole CDR3 region reads CASTYSATNEKLFF. Complete variable domain (other parts from reference TRBV19 and TRBJ1-4): DGGITQSPKYLFRKEGQNVTLSCEQNLNHDAMYWYRQDPGQGLRLIYYSQIVNDFQKGDIAEGYSVSREKKESFPLTVTSAQKNPTAFYLCASTYSATNEKLFFGSGTQLSVL.

Many counts were recorded for this clone. The DNA ends 3 residues before the CDR3 does, and the rest of the CDR3 is filled in from the germline J gene. The V and J genes are TRBV2 and TRBJ2-6, with 7 bases matching TRBD2. Trimming cost V 8 bases and J 3 bases; bases outside gene matches: 1. The CDR3 sequence is 13 residues long. In germline, CDR1 is SNHLY, CDR2 FYNNEI. The DNA read from the CDR3 is TGTGCCAGCGCGGGAGATGGGGCCAACGTC. Amino acid sequence: CASAGDGANV. The full CDR3 sequence reads CASAGDGANVLTF.

This clone was picked up many times. The read ends 3 residues before the CDR3 terminus; that terminus is restored from the germline J gene. The chain joins TRBV29-1 to TRBJ1-3; no clear D gene. The CDR3 extends over 10 amino acids. Trimming took 7 bases from V and 3 from J, leaving 4 bases between them. The germline CDR1 and CDR2 sequences are SQVTM and ANQGSEA. The CDR3 here is CSAVGNTIYF. The covered CDR3 bases are TGCAGCGCCGTTGGAAACACC. The whole variable domain, filled in from reference TRBV29-1 and TRBJ1-3, reads SAVISQKPSRDICQRGTSLTIQCQVDSQVTMMFWYRQQPGQSLTLIATANQGSEATYESGFVIDKFPISRPNLTFSTLTVSNMSPEDSSIYLCSAVGNTIYFGEGSWLTVV.

This clone has just a few counts. Since a much larger clone is just one base distant, this may be a read error. The CDR3 end falls 3 residues outside the read, so it is completed with the germline J gene. J is TRBJ2-3 and V is TRBV19; maybe TRBD1 (5 bases). The CDR3 runs 13 residues. Germline V gives CDR1 LNHDA, CDR2 SQIVND (reference sequence). The chain's CDR3 is CASSQTGAETQYF. The DNA read from the CDR3 is TGTGCCAGTAGCCAGACTGGGGCGGAGACG.